This TCR beta chain was sequenced during a study of blood T cell repertoires in COVID-19. The germline gives CDR1 MDHEN, CDR2 SYDVKM. The CDR3 is 15 residues long. With 5 bases clipped from V and 5 bases from J, the junction kept 8 bases outside the gene matches. TCRdb's table, derived via immunoSEQ multiplex PCR, lists solely in-frame clones and lacks some. The sample records approximately 170,000 clones, approximately 87% being singletons. The count of this clone is one. The sequence was obtained from a woman in her seventies with acute or convalescent COVID-19. The gene calls are TRBV28 and TRBJ2-1; 8 bases are shared with TRBD2. What was sequenced was peripheral blood. Written as DNA, the CDR3 is TGTGCCAGCAGTCGCCGGACTAGCTGGAACAATGAGCAGTTCTTC. The encoded protein is CASSRRTSWNNEQFF.